The next 15 T cell receptor beta chains were all read from a single sample in a study of blood T cell repertoires in COVID-19. The assay was immunoSEQ multiplex PCR, and TCRdb's table has in-frame clones only and misses some. The table includes over 95,000 clones, 70% to 85% detected once. The sample was peripheral blood. The receptors here all came from a woman aged 55-69 years with acute or convalescent COVID-19.

This chain links TRBV5-4 with TRBJ1-1, with D maybe TRBD1 (5 bases). V lost 2 bases, J lost 10 bases, and 21 bases lay in between. The length of the CDR3 is 15 residues. Germline CDR1 reads SGHNT; CDR2 reads YYREEE (reference sequence). CDR3 amino acids: CASSFQGGGPGGAFF. The CDR3, as DNA: TGTGCCAGCAGCTTTCAGGGTGGGGGACCGGGGGGAGCTTTCTTT.

This clone was recorded at least ten times. The genes are TRBV20-1 and TRBJ1-3; TRBD1 agrees at 7 bases. This CDR3 region has 16 residues. Germline V gene sequence: CDR1 DFQATT, CDR2 SNEGSKA (reference sequence). Trimming took 3 bases from V and 3 from J; bases not matched to a gene: 11. Here the CDR3 reads CSASPQGMLFGNTIYF. The CDR3 DNA reads as TGCAGTGCTAGTCCACAGGGGATGTTGTTTGGAAACACCATATATTTT.

This chain connects TRBV6-5 to TRBJ2-7; 11 bases align to TRBD2. Germline lookup yields CDR1 MNHEY and CDR2 SVGAGI. V lost 6 bases, J lost 7 bases, and 8 bases stayed unmatched. The CDR3 totals 14 residues. Here the CDR3 DNA reads TGTGCCAGCAGGACTAGCGGGAAACTGGGGGAGCAGTACTTC. Translating it yields CASRTSGKLGEQYF.

This chain links TRBV15 with TRBJ1-2; unclear D gene. The germline V and J ends were trimmed by 0 bases and 8 bases, with 10 bases remaining between them. The CDR3 length is 13 residues. Germline values: CDR1 LNHNV, CDR2 YYDKDF (reference sequence). Here the CDR3 DNA reads TGTGCCACCAGCAGAGACCGGGATCGAGGCTACACCTTC. This codes for CATSRDRDRGYTF.

This chain uses TRBV20-1 with TRBJ1-4; D is possibly TRBD1 (5 bases). Germline CDR1 reads DFQATT; CDR2 reads SNEGSKA (reference sequence). The CDR3 is made up of 10 amino acids. Trimming took off 6 bases at V and 7 bases at J, with 6 bases between the two ends. The CDR3 reads CSAGGEKLFF. The CDR3 nucleotides are TGCAGTGCGGGGGGTGAAAAACTGTTTTTT.

Only a few counts were recorded for this clone. J is TRBJ1-6 and V is TRBV4-1, with D possibly matching TRBD1 (6 bases). The CDR3 is made up of 13 amino acids. The germline gives CDR1 MGHRA, CDR2 YSYEKL. The germline V and J ends were trimmed by 3 bases and 10 bases, with 10 bases remaining between them. The CDR3 DNA reads as TGCGCCAGCAGCCAGGCAGGGGACTCACCCCTCCACTTT. Its translation is CASSQAGDSPLHF.

This sequence joins TRBV4-2 and TRBJ2-3; no definite D call. The germline V gene has CDR1 LGHNA and CDR2 YNFKEQ. This CDR3 is 12 amino acids long. V gave up 1 base and J gave up 7 bases, with 6 bases separating them. This chain's CDR3 is CASSQVAHTQYF. The CDR3 DNA reads as TGTGCCAGCAGCCAAGTGGCTCATACGCAGTATTTT.

The J gene is TRBJ1-4, the V gene TRBV27, with D maybe TRBD1 (5 bases). V was shortened by 3 bases and J by 7 bases, with 18 bases between the two germline ends. Germline V lookup: CDR1 MNHEY, CDR2 SMNVEV (reference sequence). This CDR3 comprises 16 residues. CDR3: CASSLLGGGGGEKLFF. Written as DNA, the CDR3 is TGTGCCAGCAGTTTGCTTGGGGGAGGCGGGGGTGAAAAACTGTTTTTT.

The chain's CDR3 is CASTRGQGRRDEKLFF. The CDR3 DNA is TGTGCCAGCACGAGGGGGCAGGGCCGCAGAGATGAAAAACTGTTTTTT. The V call is TRBV11-2, the J call TRBJ1-4; 7 positions agree with TRBD1. J lost 6 bases, V lost 7 bases, and 14 bases had no gene match. CDR3 size: 16 residues. Looked up from germline, CDR1 is SGHAT and CDR2 is FQNNGV.

This clone was seen once. The chain combines TRBV7-3 with TRBJ2-2; 9 bases are a match to TRBD2. Trimming removed 6 bases from V and 4 bases from J; junction bases left unmatched: 6. This CDR3 is 15 amino acids long. CDR1 and CDR2 (germline): SGHTA, FQGTGA. As DNA, the CDR3 is TGTGCCAGCAGGCTAGCGGGGTCGGGCACCGGGGAGCTGTTTTTT. Encoded protein: CASRLAGSGTGELFF.

The chain links TRBV7-2 to TRBJ2-1; 7 bases map to TRBD1. The CDR3 is 16 residues long. Per the germline V gene, CDR1 is SGHTA and CDR2 is FQGNSA. V shed 6 bases and J 2 bases; nucleotides not matched to a gene: 10. CDR3 sequence reads: CASRPQGVGTYNEQFF. In DNA form, the CDR3 reads TGTGCCAGCAGGCCTCAGGGGGTTGGGACCTACAATGAGCAGTTCTTC.

The genes are TRBV7-9 and TRBJ1-1, with 8 nucleotides matching TRBD1. The CDR3 loop spans 12 amino acids. Germline V gene lookup returns CDR1 SEHNR and CDR2 FQNEAQ (reference sequence). V dropped 6 bases and J dropped 12; count of bases not matched to a gene: 9. The CDR3 spells CASSNTGGDSFF. CDR3 nucleotides: TGTGCCAGCAGTAATACAGGGGGGGATTCTTTCTTT.

The rearrangement uses TRBV15 and TRBJ2-7, with D tentatively TRBD2 (6 bases). Germline lookup yields CDR1 LNHNV and CDR2 YYDKDF (reference sequence). This CDR3 is 17 amino acids long. V dropped 5 bases and J dropped 2 bases, with 22 bases sitting between them. The CDR3 loop is CATSEERVYQPTYEQYF. CDR3 coding DNA: TGTGCCACCAGCGAAGAGCGGGTGTACCAGCCCACCTACGAGCAGTACTTC.

This chain uses TRBV28 with TRBJ2-3; D possibly corresponds to TRBD2 (6 bases). V dropped 2 bases and J dropped 1 base, with 16 bases sitting between them. There are 17 residues in the CDR3. In germline, CDR1 is MDHEN, CDR2 SYDVKM. DNA of the CDR3: TGTGCCAGCAGTTTACTCGGTGCGGGGTTTGGCACAGATACGCAGTATTTT. This gives the protein CASSLLGAGFGTDTQYF.

Only a few counts were recorded for this clone. Distinct nucleotide sequences in the sample also encode this CDR3. In DNA, the CDR3 is TGTGCCAGCAGCCACTCCTACGAGCAGTACTTC. Amino acids: CASSHSYEQYF. The V call is TRBV11-3, the J call TRBJ2-7; D uncertain. The CDR3 is made up of 11 amino acids. Germline assignment: CDR1 SGHNT and CDR2 YENEEA. V dropped 5 bases and J dropped 0 bases, with 2 bases sitting between them.